This T cell receptor (beta chain) stems from a study of spatial heterogeneity in lung cancer. As for the study in general: As counted in raw reads, each unique TCR and UMI combination appeared more than ten times on average.

Time point reported: sample taken at primary tumor resection. From tumor, nontumor lung or frozen PBMC, whole RNA was taken unsorted for sequencing. The donor group consisted of roughly 70 patients who had untreated, early-stage non-small cell lung cancer. Each TCR cDNA molecule bore a unique molecular identifier. In TCRdb, the 5' RACE reads were re-called with MiXCR into one record per CDR3 protein. Among roughly 10,000 distinct CDR3 sequences listed, roughly 3.9% were seen once. This clonotype has at least ten counts. A library prepared for alpha chains yielded this beta chain as an off-target read; its size is of little meaning. The CDR3 extends over 14 amino acids. The germline gives CDR1 SGDLS, CDR2 YYNGEE. V gave up 2 bases and J gave up 7 bases, with 13 bases separating them.

The V and J genes are TRBV9 and TRBJ2-1; D is uncertain. The TCR originated in a male donor with early-stage non-small cell lung cancer. The specimen comprised normal lung tissue next to the tumor, sampled at surgery. In DNA form, the CDR3 reads TGTGCCAGCAGCGTTCTCAAAATTCGAAATGAGCAGTTCTTC. It is translated as CASSVLKIRNEQFF.